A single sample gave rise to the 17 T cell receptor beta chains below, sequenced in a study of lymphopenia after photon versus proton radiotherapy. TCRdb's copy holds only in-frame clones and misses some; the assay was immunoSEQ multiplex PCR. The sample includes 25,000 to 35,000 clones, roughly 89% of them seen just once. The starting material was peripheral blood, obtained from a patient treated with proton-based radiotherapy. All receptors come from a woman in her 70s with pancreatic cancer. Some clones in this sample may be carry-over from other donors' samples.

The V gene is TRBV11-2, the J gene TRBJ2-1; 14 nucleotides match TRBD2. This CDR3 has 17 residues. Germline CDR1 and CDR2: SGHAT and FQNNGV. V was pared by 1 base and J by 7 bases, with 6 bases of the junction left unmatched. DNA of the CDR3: TGTGCCAGCAGCTTAGTTATGACTAGCGGGAGGGGAAATGAGCAGTTCTTC. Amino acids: CASSLVMTSGRGNEQFF.

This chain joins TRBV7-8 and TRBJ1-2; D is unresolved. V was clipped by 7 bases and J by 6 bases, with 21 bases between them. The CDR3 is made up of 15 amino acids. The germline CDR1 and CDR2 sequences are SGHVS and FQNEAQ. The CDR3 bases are TGTGCCAGCATCCTAGGCACGGCGGGGTGGGATGGCTACACCTTC. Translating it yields CASILGTAGWDGYTF.

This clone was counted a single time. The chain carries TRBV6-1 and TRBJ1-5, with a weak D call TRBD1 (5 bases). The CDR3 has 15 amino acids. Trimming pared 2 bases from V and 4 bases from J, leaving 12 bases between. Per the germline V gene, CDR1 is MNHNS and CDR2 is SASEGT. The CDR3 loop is CASSETGQGNQPQHF. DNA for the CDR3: TGTGCCAGCAGTGAAACCGGGCAGGGAAATCAGCCCCAGCATTTT.

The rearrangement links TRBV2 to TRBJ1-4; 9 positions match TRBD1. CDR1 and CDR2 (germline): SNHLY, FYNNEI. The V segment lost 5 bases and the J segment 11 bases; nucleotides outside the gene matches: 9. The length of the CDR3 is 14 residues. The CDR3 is CASSRDREVVKLFF. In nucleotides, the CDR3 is TGTGCCAGCAGTCGGGACAGGGAGGTGGTGAAACTGTTTTTT. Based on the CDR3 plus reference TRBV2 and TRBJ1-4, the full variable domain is EPEVTQTPSHQVTQMGQEVILRCVPISNHLYFYWYRQILGQKVEFLVSFYNNEISEKSEIFDDQFSVERPDGSNFTLKIRSTKLEDSAMYFCASSRDREVVKLFFGSGTQLSVL.

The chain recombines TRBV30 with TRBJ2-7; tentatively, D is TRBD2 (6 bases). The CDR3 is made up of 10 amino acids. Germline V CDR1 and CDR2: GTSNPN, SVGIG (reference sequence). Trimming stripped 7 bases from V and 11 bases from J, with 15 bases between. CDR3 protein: CALGGALKYF. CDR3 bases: TGTGCCTTGGGGGGTGCTCTCAAGTACTTC.

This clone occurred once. CDR3 bases: TGCGCCAGCAGCTCATCCCAAGGAGCGACCTACGAGCAGTACTTC. As protein: CASSSSQGATYEQYF. The rearrangement uses TRBV5-1 and TRBJ2-7; D is ambiguous. This CDR3 contains 15 residues. The V end was cut by 3 bases, the J end by 2 bases, with 15 bases between. In germline, CDR1 is SGHRS, CDR2 YFSETQ.

CDR3 in DNA: TGCGCCAGCAGCCAGCCACAGGGCAGCACAGATACGCAGTATTTT. Residues: CASSQPQGSTDTQYF. J is TRBJ2-3 and V is TRBV4-1; maybe TRBD1 (6 bases). The V and J ends lost 3 bases and 0 bases respectively, with 10 bases between them. Germline CDR1 and CDR2: MGHRA and YSYEKL. The CDR3 spans 15 residues.

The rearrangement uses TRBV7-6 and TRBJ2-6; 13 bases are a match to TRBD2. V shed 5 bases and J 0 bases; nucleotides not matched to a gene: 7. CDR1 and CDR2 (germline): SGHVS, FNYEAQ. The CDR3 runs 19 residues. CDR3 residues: CASSPGTSGTLSGANVLTF. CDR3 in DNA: TGTGCCAGCAGCCCTGGGACTAGCGGGACTCTCTCTGGGGCCAACGTCCTGACTTTC.

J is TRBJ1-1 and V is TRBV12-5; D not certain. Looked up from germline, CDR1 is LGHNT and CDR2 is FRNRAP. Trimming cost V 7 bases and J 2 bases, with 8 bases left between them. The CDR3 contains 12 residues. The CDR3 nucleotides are TGTGCTAGTGCCGCCTTAAACACTGAAGCTTTCTTT. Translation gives CASAALNTEAFF. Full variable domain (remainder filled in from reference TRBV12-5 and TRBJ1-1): DARVTQTPRHKVTEMGQEVTMRCQPILGHNTVFWYRQTMMQGLELLAYFRNRAPLDDSGMPKDRFSAEMPDATLATLKIQPSEPRDSAVYFCASAALNTEAFFGQGTRLTVV.

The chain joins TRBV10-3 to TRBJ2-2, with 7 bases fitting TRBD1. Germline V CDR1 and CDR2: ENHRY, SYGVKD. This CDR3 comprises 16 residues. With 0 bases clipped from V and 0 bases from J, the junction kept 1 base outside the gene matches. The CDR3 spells CAISESTGANTGELFF. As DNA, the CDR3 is TGTGCCATCAGTGAGTCCACAGGGGCGAACACCGGGGAGCTGTTTTTT.

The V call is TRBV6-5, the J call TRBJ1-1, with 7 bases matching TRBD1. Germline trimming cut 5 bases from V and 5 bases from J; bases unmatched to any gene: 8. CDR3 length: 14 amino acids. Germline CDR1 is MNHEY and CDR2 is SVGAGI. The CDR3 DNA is TGTGCCAGCAGTCGACGGACAGGTTTGACTGAAGCTTTCTTT. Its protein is CASSRRTGLTEAFF.

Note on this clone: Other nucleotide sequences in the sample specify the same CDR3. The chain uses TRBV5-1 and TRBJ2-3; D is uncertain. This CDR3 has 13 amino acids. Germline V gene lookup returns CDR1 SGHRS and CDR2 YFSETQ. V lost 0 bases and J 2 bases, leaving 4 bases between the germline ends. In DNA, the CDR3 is TGCGCCAGCAGCTTGGACAACACAGATACGCAGTATTTT. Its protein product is CASSLDNTDTQYF. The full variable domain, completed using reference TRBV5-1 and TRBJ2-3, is KAGVTQTPRYLIKTRGQQVTLSCSPISGHRSVSWYQQTPGQGLQFLFEYFSETQRNKGNFPGRFSGRQFSNSRSEMNVSTLELGDSALYLCASSLDNTDTQYFGPGTRLTVL.

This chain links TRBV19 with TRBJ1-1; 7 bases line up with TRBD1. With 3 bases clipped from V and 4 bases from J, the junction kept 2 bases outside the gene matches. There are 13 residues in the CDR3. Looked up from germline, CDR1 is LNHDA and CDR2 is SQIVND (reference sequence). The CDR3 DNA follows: TGTGCCAGTAGTATCTACAGGGGCACTGAAGCTTTCTTT. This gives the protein CASSIYRGTEAFF.

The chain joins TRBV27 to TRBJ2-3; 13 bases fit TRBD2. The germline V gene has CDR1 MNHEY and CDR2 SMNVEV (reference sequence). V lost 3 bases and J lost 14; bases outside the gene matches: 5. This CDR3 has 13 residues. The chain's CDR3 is CASSLRTSGSLYF. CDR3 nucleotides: TGTGCCAGCAGTTTGAGGACTAGCGGGAGTCTGTATTTT.

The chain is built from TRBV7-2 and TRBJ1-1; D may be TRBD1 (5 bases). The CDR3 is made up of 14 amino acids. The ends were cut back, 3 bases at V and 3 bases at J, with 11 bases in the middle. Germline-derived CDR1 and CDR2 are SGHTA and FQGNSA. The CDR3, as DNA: TGTGCCAGCAGCTTGAGGGGCGGGTACACTGAAGCTTTCTTT. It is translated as CASSLRGGYTEAFF. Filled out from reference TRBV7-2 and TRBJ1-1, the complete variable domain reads GAGVSQSPSNKVTEKGKDVELRCDPISGHTALYWYRQSLGQGLEFLIYFQGNSAPDKSGLPSDRFSAERTGGSVSTLTIQRTQQEDSAVYLCASSLRGGYTEAFFGQGTRLTVV.

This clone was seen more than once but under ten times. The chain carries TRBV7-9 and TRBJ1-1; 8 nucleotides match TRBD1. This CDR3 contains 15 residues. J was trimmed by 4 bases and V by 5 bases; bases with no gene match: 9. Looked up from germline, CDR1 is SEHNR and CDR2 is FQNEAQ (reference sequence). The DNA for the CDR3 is TGTGCCAGCAGCGGATCCTCCACAGGGGGCACTGAAGCTTTCTTT. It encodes CASSGSSTGGTEAFF.

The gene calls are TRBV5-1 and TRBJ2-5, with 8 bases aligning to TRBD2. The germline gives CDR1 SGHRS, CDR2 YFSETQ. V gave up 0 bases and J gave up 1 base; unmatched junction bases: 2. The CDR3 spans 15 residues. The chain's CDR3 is CASSLGGGTQETQYF. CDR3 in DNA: TGCGCCAGCAGCTTGGGCGGGGGGACCCAAGAGACCCAGTACTTC.